Shown below are 21 T cell receptor beta chains from a single sample sequenced in a study of T cell changes during pregnancy in multiple sclerosis. The table came from immunoSEQ multiplex PCR; TCRdb's copy has only in-frame clones and leaves some out. Of fewer than 150,000 clones detected, 90% to 96% appear once; the ten largest clones hold about 0.42%. The material was peripheral blood, obtained after pregnancy. Receptors originate from a female donor with multiple sclerosis, enrolled in a pregnancy study.

The genes are TRBV29-1 and TRBJ2-7, with 9 bases lining up with TRBD2. Looked up from germline, CDR1 is SQVTM and CDR2 is ANQGSEA. With 4 bases clipped from V and 7 bases from J, the junction kept 5 bases outside the gene matches. The CDR3 is 12 amino acids. The CDR3 DNA follows: TGCAGCGTTGTGCAGCGGGAGGTAGAGCAGTACTTC. This translates into CSVVQREVEQYF.

The V call is TRBV5-1, the J call TRBJ1-2; tentatively, D is TRBD1 (5 bases). CDR1 and CDR2 (germline): SGHRS, YFSETQ. The CDR3 has 15 amino acids. V lost 0 bases to trimming and J lost 2 bases, with 11 bases between them. This CDR3 reads CASSLEGRGNYGYTF. DNA for the CDR3: TGCGCCAGCAGCTTGGAGGGGCGGGGGAACTATGGCTACACCTTC.

CDR3 DNA sequence: TGTGCCAGCAGTTTATCGCCTAGCGGGGGTCACAATGAGCAGTTCTTC. Translated: CASSLSPSGGHNEQFF. The gene calls are TRBV27 and TRBJ2-1; 10 positions agree with TRBD2. The junction had 4 bases not matched to a gene; V was cut back by 0 bases and J by 5 bases. Per germline, CDR1 MNHEY and CDR2 SMNVEV (reference sequence). CDR3 length equals 16 residues.

The chain combines TRBV10-2 with TRBJ1-2; 9 positions match TRBD1. Germline V CDR1 and CDR2: WSHSY, SAAADI. The J segment lost 3 bases and the V segment lost 6 bases, leaving 2 bases of the junction unmatched. The CDR3 loop spans 13 amino acids. CDR3 sequence reads: CASRRTGDYGYTF. For the CDR3, the DNA is TGCGCCAGCAGGCGGACAGGGGACTATGGCTACACCTTC.

The chain has TRBV20-1 and TRBJ2-7; D is ambiguous. The ends were cut back, 4 bases at V and 7 bases at J, with 8 bases in the middle. The V gene's germline CDR1 is DFQATT and CDR2 SNEGSKA (reference sequence). The length of the CDR3 is 10 residues. CDR3 nucleotides: TGCAGTGCTAAGACAAGGGAGCAGTACTTC. This gives the protein CSAKTREQYF.

The V call is TRBV7-3, the J call TRBJ2-7; D uncertain. The CDR3 runs to 15 residues. Trimming removed 2 bases at V and 0 bases at J, with 11 bases between. Germline V lookup: CDR1 SGHTA, CDR2 FQGTGA. The CDR3 reads CASSLDPESSYEQYF. The CDR3 DNA reads as TGTGCCAGCAGCTTAGATCCGGAGAGCTCCTACGAGCAGTACTTC.

The CDR3 nucleotides read TGTGCCAGCAGCTTTCAAGGGGCTTGGCAAGAGACCCAGTACTTC. As protein: CASSFQGAWQETQYF. The V and J genes are TRBV5-8 and TRBJ2-5; D perhaps matches TRBD1 (5 bases). The length of the CDR3 is 15 residues. Germline CDR1 reads SGHTS; CDR2 reads YDEGEE. V was shortened by 2 bases and J by 2 bases, with 13 bases between the two germline ends.

V gene TRBV27 combines with J gene TRBJ1-1; D possibly corresponds to TRBD1 (5 bases). V lost 5 bases and J 2 bases, leaving 15 bases between the germline ends. CDR1 and CDR2 from the germline V gene are MNHEY and SMNVEV (reference sequence). The CDR3 spans 15 residues. CDR3 region: CASSLIWGGNTEAFF. The CDR3 DNA sequence: TGTGCCAGCAGTCTTATTTGGGGGGGAAACACTGAAGCTTTCTTT.

In this sample, this clone turned up once. V and J are TRBV5-5 and TRBJ1-5, with 9 bases that match TRBD1. V lost 4 bases and J lost 8; bases outside the gene matches: 10. The length of the CDR3 is 15 residues. Germline loops: CDR1 SGHKS, CDR2 YYEKEE (reference sequence). The CDR3 loop is CASSVGTGTLEPQHF. The CDR3 DNA is TGTGCCAGCAGCGTGGGGACAGGGACTTTGGAGCCCCAGCATTTT.

V gene TRBV9 combines with J gene TRBJ1-2; 8 bases match TRBD1. The trim removed 4 bases at V and 5 bases at J, leaving 7 bases unmatched. The CDR3 has 14 residues. Germline V gene lookup returns CDR1 SGDLS and CDR2 YYNGEE. CDR3 in DNA: TGTGCCAGCAGCCCGGGACAGGAGCCATATGGCTACACCTTC. Translation: CASSPGQEPYGYTF.

The CDR3 coding sequence is TGCAGCGTTGAACTAGCACAAGAGACCCAGTACTTC. This gives the protein CSVELAQETQYF. The rearrangement uses TRBV29-1 and TRBJ2-5; a possible D gene is TRBD2 (5 bases). Per the germline V gene, CDR1 is SQVTM and CDR2 is ANQGSEA. Trimming removed 2 bases at V and 2 bases at J, with 6 bases between. This CDR3 comprises 12 residues.

This chain connects TRBV28 to TRBJ2-7, with TRBD1 identical over 8 bases. Germline lookup yields CDR1 MDHEN and CDR2 SYDVKM. The CDR3 length is 16 residues. V shed 7 bases, J shed 2 bases, and the junction held 13 bases outside the gene matches. As DNA, the CDR3 is TGTGCCAGCACCCCGGCGGCGGGACAGGCGACCTACGAGCAGTACTTC. This translates into CASTPAAGQATYEQYF.

This chain links TRBV29-1 with TRBJ2-1; 12 nucleotides line up with TRBD2. Germline V gives CDR1 SQVTM, CDR2 ANQGSEA. This CDR3 is 16 amino acids long. Unmatched junction bases numbered 10, after V lost 3 bases and J lost 7 bases. The CDR3 region is CSVDPSLAGGLNEQFF. DNA for the CDR3: TGCAGCGTTGACCCCTCACTAGCGGGAGGATTGAATGAGCAGTTCTTC.

This chain uses TRBV30 with TRBJ2-1; 8 positions agree with TRBD2. J gave up 12 bases and V 3 bases, and 4 bases lay outside the gene matches. This CDR3 is 11 amino acids long. Germline assignment: CDR1 GTSNPN and CDR2 SVGIG (reference sequence). CDR3: CAWRTGGGQFF. CDR3 sequence (DNA): TGTGCCTGGAGAACGGGAGGGGGGCAGTTCTTC.

V usage is TRBV29-1 and J usage is TRBJ1-1; a possible D gene is TRBD1 (5 bases). CDR1 and CDR2 (germline): SQVTM, ANQGSEA. V was cut by 0 bases and J by 5 bases, with 16 bases left in between. This CDR3 contains 15 residues. CDR3 DNA: TGCAGCGTTGAAGAGTTCGGGGGAAAAAGAACTGAAGCTTTCTTT. Translated, it gives CSVEEFGGKRTEAFF.

This chain connects TRBV5-1 to TRBJ2-5, with TRBD2 matching over 11 bases. Germline CDR1 is SGHRS and CDR2 is YFSETQ. The CDR3 runs to 15 residues. V lost 5 bases, J lost 3 bases, and 6 bases stayed unmatched. CDR3 residues: CASRSGLAAEETQYF. CDR3 DNA sequence: TGCGCCAGCAGATCGGGACTAGCGGCGGAAGAGACCCAGTACTTC.

The V call is TRBV28, the J call TRBJ2-5; TRBD1 aligns across 7 bases. CDR1 is MDHEN and CDR2 is SYDVKM in the germline V gene. The CDR3 consists of 16 residues. V was pared by 5 bases and J by 2 bases, with 11 bases of the junction left unmatched. The CDR3 loop is CASSPRQGLGQETQYF. The CDR3 DNA reads TGTGCCAGCAGTCCAAGACAGGGTTTAGGACAAGAGACCCAGTACTTC.

The chain uses TRBV5-8 and TRBJ1-4, with 10 bases matching TRBD1. Per the germline V gene, CDR1 is SGHTS and CDR2 is YDEGEE. This CDR3 region has 15 residues. V dropped 3 bases and J dropped 6; count of bases not matched to a gene: 5. The CDR3 spells CASSSKGTGDEKLFF. CDR3 DNA: TGTGCCAGCAGCTCCAAGGGGACAGGGGATGAAAAACTGTTTTTT.

The rearrangement joins TRBV5-1 to TRBJ2-3; 8 bases are a match to TRBD2. Germline CDR1 reads SGHRS; CDR2 reads YFSETQ. V lost 0 bases, J lost 5 bases, and 2 bases stayed unmatched. The CDR3 has 14 residues. The CDR3 reads CASSLERGIDTQYF. As DNA, the CDR3 is TGCGCCAGCAGCTTGGAGCGGGGGATAGATACGCAGTATTTT.

In regard to this clone: In the same sample, other DNA sequences code for this CDR3. The chain recombines TRBV7-2 with TRBJ2-1; a weak D match, TRBD2 (6 bases). The V and J ends lost 5 bases and 4 bases respectively, with 15 bases between them. CDR1 and CDR2 from the germline V gene are SGHTA and FQGNSA. The CDR3 runs to 15 residues. CDR3 sequence (DNA): TGTGCCAGCAGCCCGCCGGGACTCACGTACAATGAGCAGTTCTTC. Protein: CASSPPGLTYNEQFF.

The chain carries TRBV13 and TRBJ2-7, with 14 bases identical to TRBD2. J was trimmed by 4 bases and V by 4 bases; bases with no gene match: 15. In germline, CDR1 is PRHDT, CDR2 FYEKMQ (reference sequence). This CDR3 has 19 residues. The CDR3 bases are TGTGCCAGCAGCTCCTCCCCACTTAGACTAGCGGGAGGGCCTTACGAGCAGTACTTC. Translation gives CASSSSPLRLAGGPYEQYF.